The 17 T cell receptor beta chains below all came from one sample that was sequenced in a study of T cells in pancreatic ductal adenocarcinoma. The selected patients with pancreatic ductal adenocarcinoma had surgery but no neoadjuvant therapy. Repertoires were generated with immunoSEQ multiplex PCR, while TCRdb's copy carries only in-frame clones and drops some. The sample lists 100,000 or so clones, around 96% occurring once. Specimen: PBMCs. These receptors came from a human donor with pancreatic ductal adenocarcinoma.

V gene TRBV29-1 combines with J gene TRBJ1-2; a possible D gene is TRBD1 (5 bases). Germline V gene data show CDR1 as SQVTM and CDR2 as ANQGSEA. This CDR3 is built from 12 residues. V gave up 3 bases and J gave up 8 bases, with 13 bases separating them. Written as DNA, the CDR3 is TGCAGCGTTGATCAGGGTGGATACGGCTACACCTTC. The encoded protein is CSVDQGGYGYTF.

V and J are TRBV30 and TRBJ2-1, with 7 bases matching TRBD2. The CDR3 covers 15 residues. V shed 2 bases and J 5 bases; nucleotides not matched to a gene: 9. Germline values: CDR1 GTSNPN, CDR2 SVGIG (reference sequence). CDR3 protein: CAWSSLTSPHNEQFF. The CDR3 nucleotides are TGTGCCTGGAGTAGTTTGACTAGCCCCCACAATGAGCAGTTCTTC.

This clone was found once. J is TRBJ2-2 and V is TRBV7-9, with D tentatively TRBD2 (6 bases). Trimming took 6 bases from V and 6 from J, leaving 17 bases between them. Germline values: CDR1 SEHNR, CDR2 FQNEAQ (reference sequence). This CDR3 region has 15 residues. The CDR3 DNA reads as TGTGCCAGCAGTCCAGCGCTAGCGAAGGCCGGGGAGCTGTTTTTT. Its translation: CASSPALAKAGELFF.

This sequence joins TRBV30 and TRBJ1-1, with TRBD1 identical over 9 bases. Germline V gene sequence: CDR1 GTSNPN, CDR2 SVGIG (reference sequence). The CDR3 totals 13 residues. J gave up 5 bases and V 5 bases, and 6 bases lay outside the gene matches. In DNA, the CDR3 is TGTGCCTGGGCGGGACAGGGTCCTACTGAAGCTTTCTTT. It encodes CAWAGQGPTEAFF. The complete variable domain, with remaining parts taken from reference TRBV30 and TRBJ1-1, reads SQTIHQWPATLVQPVGSPLSLECTVEGTSNPNLYWYRQAAGRGLQLLFYSVGIGQISSEVPQNLSASRPQDRQFILSSKKLLLSDSGFYLCAWAGQGPTEAFFGQGTRLTVV.

This clone was seen a single time. V usage is TRBV19 and J usage is TRBJ2-1; possibly TRBD2 for D (6 bases). The CDR3 loop spans 19 amino acids. The germline V and J ends were trimmed by 6 bases and 0 bases, with 24 bases remaining between them. The germline V gene has CDR1 LNHDA and CDR2 SQIVND (reference sequence). The CDR3 region has the DNA TGTGCCAGTAGGTCAACGGGACTCAAAGATATGAGCTCCTACAATGAGCAGTTCTTC. Amino acids: CASRSTGLKDMSSYNEQFF.

The chain recombines TRBV9 with TRBJ2-2, with D possibly matching TRBD2 (6 bases). Per germline, CDR1 SGDLS and CDR2 YYNGEE. This CDR3 has 16 amino acids. V gave up 3 bases and J gave up 2 bases, with 14 bases separating them. The CDR3 DNA reads as TGTGCCAGCAGCGAAATCTCGGGGGTTAACACCGGGGAGCTGTTTTTT. Its protein product is CASSEISGVNTGELFF.

The table lists this clone with a count of one. This chain joins TRBV10-2 and TRBJ1-5; 7 bases line up with TRBD1. The CDR3 loop spans 13 amino acids. CDR1 and CDR2 (germline): WSHSY, SAAADI. The junction had 8 bases not matched to a gene; V was cut back by 9 bases and J by 6 bases. The CDR3 is CARIRGMAQPQHF. As DNA, the CDR3 is TGCGCCAGAATCAGGGGGATGGCTCAGCCCCAGCATTTT.

Only one count was recorded for this clone. The chain has TRBV5-4 and TRBJ2-7; D is unresolved. CDR3 size: 15 residues. CDR1 is SGHNT and CDR2 is YYREEE in the germline V gene (reference sequence). V lost 5 bases and J lost 0, with 15 bases in between. The CDR3 loop reads CASRPGLADSYEQYF. CDR3 bases: TGTGCCAGCAGGCCAGGCCTGGCAGACTCCTACGAGCAGTACTTC.

The chain combines TRBV29-1 with TRBJ1-2; TRBD1 is a possible D gene (5 bases). Deletions cut 0 bases from V and 8 bases from J, with 16 bases between. Germline CDR1 and CDR2: SQVTM and ANQGSEA. CDR3 size: 14 residues. The CDR3 bases are TGCAGCGTTGAAGAGCAGCAGGGTGTGGGAGGCTACACCTTC. As protein: CSVEEQQGVGGYTF.

This chain uses TRBV7-9 with TRBJ1-1; D remains unclear. V lost 3 bases to trimming and J lost 0 bases, with 11 bases between them. Germline V lookup: CDR1 SEHNR, CDR2 FQNEAQ (reference sequence). This CDR3 contains 15 residues. The CDR3 nucleotides read TGTGCCAGCAGCTTTAGCAAACTGATGAACACTGAAGCTTTCTTT. Its translation: CASSFSKLMNTEAFF.

This clone showed up just once. The chain couples TRBV6-5 to TRBJ1-5; a weak D match, TRBD1 (5 bases). CDR1 is MNHEY, CDR2 SVGAGI, per germline. CDR3 length: 12 amino acids. The V and J ends lost 6 bases and 9 bases respectively, with 12 bases between them. CDR3 in amino acids: CASRPGGGPQHF. As DNA, the CDR3 is TGTGCCAGCAGGCCTGGCGGGGGGCCCCAGCATTTT.

The chain employs TRBV7-6 and TRBJ2-7; TRBD2 aligns across 8 bases. V lost 1 base to trimming and J lost 5 bases; unmatched junction nucleotides: 4. This CDR3 has 14 residues. CDR1 and CDR2 (germline): SGHVS, FNYEAQ. CDR3 DNA: TGTGCCAGCAGCTTAGACACTAGCGGAAACGAGCAGTACTTC. Residues: CASSLDTSGNEQYF.

J is TRBJ2-1 and V is TRBV9; 7 bases are a match to TRBD1. The CDR3 has 16 residues. V lost 0 bases and J lost 7; bases outside the gene matches: 10. Germline loops: CDR1 SGDLS, CDR2 YYNGEE. The CDR3 protein is CASSVALTGVWNEQFF. The CDR3 nucleotides read TGTGCCAGCAGCGTAGCTTTAACAGGGGTGTGGAATGAGCAGTTCTTC.

The chain has TRBV11-3 and TRBJ2-1; D is perhaps TRBD2 (6 bases). The CDR3 loop spans 16 amino acids. In germline, CDR1 is SGHNT, CDR2 YENEEA. The V end was cut by 0 bases, the J end by 4 bases, with 13 bases between. In DNA, the CDR3 is TGTGCCAGCAGCTTAGAGGTGGGAGGCGGGTACAATGAGCAGTTCTTC. The encoded protein is CASSLEVGGGYNEQFF.

This clone was seen only once. V and J are TRBV10-2 and TRBJ2-1, with 7 bases lining up with TRBD2. The CDR3 length is 14 residues. V lost 7 bases, J lost 4 bases, and 7 bases stayed unmatched. Germline V CDR1 and CDR2: WSHSY, SAAADI. The CDR3 region has the DNA TGCGCCAGCAATCTGCCTAGCGGATACAATGAGCAGTTCTTC. It yields the protein CASNLPSGYNEQFF.

Only a few counts were recorded for this clone. The V gene is TRBV2, the J gene TRBJ2-7; TRBD2 aligns across 7 bases. J gave up 5 bases and V 5 bases, and 0 bases lay outside the gene matches. CDR1 is SNHLY and CDR2 is FYNNEI in the germline V gene. The CDR3 covers 11 residues. The CDR3 bases are TGTGCCAGCAGTACTAGCGACGAGCAGTACTTC. Protein: CASSTSDEQYF.

The chain joins TRBV28 to TRBJ1-2; 7 positions match TRBD1. The ends lost 5 bases at V and 4 bases at J; junction bases unmatched: 7. CDR3 length: 14 residues. Germline V lookup: CDR1 MDHEN, CDR2 SYDVKM. For the CDR3, the DNA is TGTGCCAGCAGTGTCGCAGGGGGGTCCTATGGCTACACCTTC. It is translated as CASSVAGGSYGYTF.